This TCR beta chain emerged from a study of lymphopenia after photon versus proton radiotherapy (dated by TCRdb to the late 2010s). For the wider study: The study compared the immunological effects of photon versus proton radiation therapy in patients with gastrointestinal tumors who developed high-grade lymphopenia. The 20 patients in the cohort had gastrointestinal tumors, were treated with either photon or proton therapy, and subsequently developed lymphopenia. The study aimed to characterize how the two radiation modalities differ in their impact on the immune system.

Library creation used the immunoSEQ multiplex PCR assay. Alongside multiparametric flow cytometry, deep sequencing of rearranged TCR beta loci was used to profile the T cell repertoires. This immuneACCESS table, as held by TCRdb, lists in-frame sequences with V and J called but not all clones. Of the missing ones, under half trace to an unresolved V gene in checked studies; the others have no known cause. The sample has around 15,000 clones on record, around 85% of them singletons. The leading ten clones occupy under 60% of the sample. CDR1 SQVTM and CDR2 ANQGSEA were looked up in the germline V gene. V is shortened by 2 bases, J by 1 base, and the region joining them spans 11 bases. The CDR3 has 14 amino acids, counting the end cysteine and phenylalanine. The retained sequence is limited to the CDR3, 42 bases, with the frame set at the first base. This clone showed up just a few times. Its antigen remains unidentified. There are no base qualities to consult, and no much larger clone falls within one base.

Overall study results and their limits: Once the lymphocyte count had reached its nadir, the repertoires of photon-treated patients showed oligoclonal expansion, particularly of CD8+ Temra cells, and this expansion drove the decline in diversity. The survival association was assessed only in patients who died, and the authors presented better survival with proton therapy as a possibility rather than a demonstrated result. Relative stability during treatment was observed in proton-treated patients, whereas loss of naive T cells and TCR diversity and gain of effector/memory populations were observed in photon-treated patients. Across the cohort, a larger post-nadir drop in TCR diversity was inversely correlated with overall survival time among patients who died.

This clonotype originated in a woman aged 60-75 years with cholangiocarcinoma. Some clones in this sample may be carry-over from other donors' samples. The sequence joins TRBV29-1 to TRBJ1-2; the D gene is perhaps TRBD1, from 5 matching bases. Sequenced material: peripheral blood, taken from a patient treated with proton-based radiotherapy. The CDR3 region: CSVELGVFNYGYTF. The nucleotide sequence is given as TGCAGCGTTGAACTGGGGGTTTTTAACTATGGCTACACCTTC.